These T cell receptor beta chains were read from a single sample in a study of blood T cell repertoires in COVID-19. Profiling relied on immunoSEQ multiplex PCR, and the TCRdb table lists in-frame clones only, not all of them. This table holds under 170,000 clones, around 85% found once. The sequencing input was peripheral blood. The source is a man between 70 and 80 years old with acute or convalescent COVID-19. Each CDR3 is given with its conserved first and last residue. Each record gives: J gene, D gene, V gene, CDR3 protein. The D gene is left open where the match is weak.

>TRBJ1-1|TRBD1|TRBV2
CASINRDRGWGDTEAFF
>TRBJ2-1|.|TRBV18
CASSPSYNEQFF
>TRBJ2-5|TRBD1|TRBV5-1
CASSLEGQGRETQYF
>TRBJ2-3|TRBD2|TRBV14
CASSLNRPGLAGEADTQYF
>TRBJ2-7|TRBD2|TRBV5-1
CASKLAGSYEQYF
>TRBJ2-5|.|TRBV7-3
CASSPNGGLETQYF
>TRBJ2-3|TRBD2|TRBV5-1
CASSLDGTSPDTQYF
>TRBJ2-2|.|TRBV10-3
CAAHSRGIDTGELFF
>TRBJ2-5|TRBD2|TRBV7-9
CASSPAGSQETQYF
>TRBJ1-1|.|TRBV25-1
CASTFGVGGSGTEAFF
>TRBJ2-3|TRBD2|TRBV9
CASSVATAGLTDTQYF
>TRBJ2-5|.|TRBV5-1
CASSLGQAQETQYF
>TRBJ2-5|TRBD2|TRBV10-3
CAIRRGLAGEETQYF
>TRBJ1-1|.|TRBV5-1
CASNPEDSRYTEAFF
>TRBJ2-2|TRBD1|TRBV29-1
CSVESGGAWTGELFF
>TRBJ2-3|.|TRBV7-2
CASSLDRATDTQYF
>TRBJ2-3|.|TRBV14
CASSPLTPDTQYF
>TRBJ1-5|TRBD1|TRBV10-3
CAISTDRVNNQPQHF
>TRBJ2-5|.|TRBV4-1
CASSQERTVEETQYF
>TRBJ2-7|TRBD2|TRBV5-1
CASSLERGQQYF
>TRBJ2-7|TRBD2|TRBV11-2
CASSLQPGGSSYEQYF
>TRBJ2-3|TRBD2|TRBV19
CASSMGLADRDTQYF
>TRBJ1-4|TRBD1|TRBV27
CASRLDRGLNEKLFF
>TRBJ2-5|.|TRBV7-2
CASSSLGGVQETQYF
>TRBJ2-3|TRBD2|TRBV7-3
CASSQLAGRDTQYF
>TRBJ1-2|.|TRBV12-3/TRBV12-4
CASSSGGQHTF